The source of this TCR beta chain is a study of cytomegalovirus exposure and HLA in healthy donors. The PCR contained 60 Vbeta and 13 Jbeta primers. TCRdb keeps only in-frame clones here, not all; method: immunoSEQ multiplex PCR. The table includes roughly 180,000 clones, roughly four fifths detected once. V lost 6 bases, J lost 7 bases, and 8 bases stayed unmatched. The CDR3 has 14 amino acids. Germline CDR1 reads MNHEY; CDR2 reads SMNVEV (reference sequence). This clone has a single count. The sample contains more than one DNA sequence encoding this CDR3. Sequenced sample: PBMCs. The rearrangement joins TRBV27 to TRBJ1-5; 8 positions agree with TRBD1. This TCR was sampled from a young man in good health and CMV-seronegative. CDR3 bases: TGTGCCAGCAGCCTCGGACAGGGTGGGCAGCCCCAGCATTTT. The encoded protein is CASSLGQGGQPQHF.